Below, 21 T cell receptor beta chains from the same sample are listed, as sequenced in a study of control samples from healthy donors and cancer patients. Profiled with immunoSEQ multiplex PCR; TCRdb holds only in-frame clones, not every one. The table includes about 44,000 clones, over 75% detected once. The material sequenced was PBMCs. The receptors come from a woman in her sixties with lung cancer.

This clone was observed a few times. CDR3 sequence reads: CASSISSGKAYEQYF. The CDR3 bases are TGTGCCAGTAGTATATCGAGCGGGAAAGCCTACGAGCAGTACTTC. The chain couples TRBV19 to TRBJ2-7; 7 nucleotides agree with TRBD2. V was pared by 2 bases and J by 2 bases, with 6 bases of the junction left unmatched. This CDR3 contains 15 residues. Germline V gene sequence: CDR1 LNHDA, CDR2 SQIVND (reference sequence).

The V gene is TRBV6-2 or TRBV6-3, the J gene TRBJ1-1, with a possible D match to TRBD1 (5 bases). The V end lost 2 bases, the J end lost 4 bases, and 11 bases lay between the germline ends. CDR3 length: 14 residues. Germline V gene data show CDR1 as MNHEY and CDR2 as SVGEGT. In DNA form, the CDR3 reads TGTGCCAGCAGTTACGGGGCACTATCCACTGAAGCTTTCTTT. Translating gives CASSYGALSTEAFF.

The genes are TRBV5-1 and TRBJ1-4, with D tentatively TRBD1 (6 bases). This CDR3 has 15 amino acids. The germline CDR1 and CDR2 sequences are SGHRS and YFSETQ. Trimming removed 1 base from V and 8 bases from J, with 15 bases in between. DNA for the CDR3: TGCGCCAGCAGCTTGACCGGGGGGGCGGGAGAAAAACTGTTTTTT. This translates into CASSLTGGAGEKLFF.

The chain couples TRBV7-9 to TRBJ2-7; 7 bases align to TRBD1. CDR3 length: 14 residues. From germline, CDR1 is SEHNR and CDR2 FQNEAQ (reference sequence). The junction had 4 bases not matched to a gene; V was cut back by 1 base and J by 4 bases. CDR3 sequence reads: CASSLGGQLYEQYF. The CDR3 region has the DNA TGTGCCAGCAGCTTAGGGGGACAGCTTTACGAGCAGTACTTC.

The genes are TRBV5-4 and TRBJ2-7; the D is unclear. With 4 bases removed from V and 1 base from J, the gap between germline ends came to 9 bases. This CDR3 has 13 amino acids. CDR1 and CDR2 (germline): SGHNT, YYREEE (reference sequence). In DNA, the CDR3 is TGTGCCAGCAGCCCTGGGGAATCCTACGAGCAGTACTTC. It yields the protein CASSPGESYEQYF.

In DNA, the CDR3 is TGTGCCAGCAGCGTAAGCGGGATACAAGTGATCACAGATACGCAGTATTTT. Translation: CASSVSGIQVITDTQYF. This chain connects TRBV9 to TRBJ2-3; 7 positions match TRBD2. Germline assignment: CDR1 SGDLS and CDR2 YYNGEE. With V trimmed by 1 base and J by 2 bases, 10 bases remained unmatched. The length of the CDR3 is 17 residues.

The CDR3 nucleotides are TGCGCCAGCAGAGACTACAGAGAAGCTTTCTTT. Its protein is CASRDYREAFF. The chain carries TRBV5-1 and TRBJ1-1; no clear D gene. The CDR3 spans 11 residues. Trimming cost V 5 bases and J 8 bases, with 10 bases left between them. From germline, CDR1 is SGHRS and CDR2 YFSETQ.

This rearrangement joins TRBV28 to TRBJ2-7; TRBD2 aligns across 12 bases. The CDR3 contains 15 residues. Germline CDR1 MDHEN, CDR2 SYDVKM. Losses at the gene ends were 5 bases for V and 2 bases for J; bases not matched to a gene: 4. CDR3 sequence: CASSIRTSGTYEQYF. The CDR3, as DNA: TGTGCCAGCAGTATCCGGACTAGCGGGACCTACGAGCAGTACTTC. The entire variable domain, with the rest obtained from reference TRBV28 and TRBJ2-7, is as follows: DVKVTQSSRYLVKRTGEKVFLECVQDMDHENMFWYRQDPGLGLRLIYFSYDVKMKEKGDIPEGYSVSREKKERFSLILESASTNQTSMYLCASSIRTSGTYEQYFGPGTRLTVT.

The CDR3 DNA reads TGTGCCAGCAGCAAAGAACCGGACTTCTCCTACAATGAGCAGTTCTTC. Translated, it gives CASSKEPDFSYNEQFF. The chain is built from TRBV21-1 and TRBJ2-1; whether TRBD2, the table's D call, matches the DNA was not checked. TRBV21-1 is a pseudogene locus. CDR3 size: 16 residues.

The chain has TRBV27 and TRBJ1-1; D remains unclear. Deletions cut 3 bases from V and 6 bases from J, with 8 bases between. This CDR3 has 12 residues. Germline V gene lookup returns CDR1 MNHEY and CDR2 SMNVEV (reference sequence). CDR3 amino acids: CASSLEGAEAFF. The CDR3 DNA sequence: TGTGCCAGCAGTTTGGAAGGCGCTGAAGCTTTCTTT.

The rearrangement links TRBV11-2 to TRBJ2-7, with a weak D call TRBD1 (6 bases). Germline-derived CDR1 and CDR2 are SGHAT and FQNNGV. Trimming cost V 6 bases and J 3 bases, with 15 bases left between them. CDR3 length: 14 amino acids. CDR3 sequence (DNA): TGTGCCAGCAGGCCCACGGGGACATTCTACGAGCAGTACTTC. Its translation: CASRPTGTFYEQYF.

This chain joins TRBV30 and TRBJ1-4, with D uncertain. There are 14 residues in the CDR3. V was pared by 0 bases and J by 0 bases, with 5 bases between. CDR1 GTSNPN and CDR2 SVGIG come from the germline V gene (reference sequence). CDR3 sequence: CAWSVWATNEKLFF. The CDR3 nucleotides are TGTGCCTGGAGTGTATGGGCAACTAATGAAAAACTGTTTTTT.

Points on this clone: Other nucleotide sequences in the sample specify the same CDR3. This rearrangement joins TRBV2 to TRBJ2-1; no definite D call. V was pared by 4 bases and J by 5 bases, with 9 bases between. Germline V gives CDR1 SNHLY, CDR2 FYNNEI. The CDR3 length is 13 residues. CDR3 coding DNA: TGTGCCAGCAGTGTGGGTTTGAACAATGAGCAGTTCTTC. Translated: CASSVGLNNEQFF.

The V and J genes are TRBV5-1 and TRBJ1-1; TRBD1 might be the D (5 bases). Looked up from germline, CDR1 is SGHRS and CDR2 is YFSETQ. Trimming took off 4 bases at V and 0 bases at J, with 13 bases between the two ends. The CDR3 length is 15 residues. The CDR3 region is CASSKVDTLNTEAFF. CDR3 DNA: TGCGCCAGCAGCAAAGTGGACACCTTGAACACTGAAGCTTTCTTT.

This clone was detected a few times. The rearrangement uses TRBV29-1 and TRBJ2-5; 9 bases match TRBD1. Germline V gene lookup returns CDR1 SQVTM and CDR2 ANQGSEA. With V trimmed by 1 base and J by 5 bases, 2 bases remained unmatched. The CDR3 loop spans 13 amino acids. CDR3 in DNA: TGCAGCGTTGAAGTGACAGGGGGTGAGACCCAGTACTTC. Its translation: CSVEVTGGETQYF.

This chain joins TRBV4-1 and TRBJ2-4, with 7 bases identical to TRBD2. This CDR3 is 17 amino acids long. CDR1 MGHRA and CDR2 YSYEKL come from the germline V gene. V lost 0 bases to trimming and J lost 2 bases; unmatched junction nucleotides: 7. CDR3 sequence: CASSQERLAVSKNIQYF. CDR3 nucleotides: TGCGCCAGCAGCCAAGAAAGGCTAGCGGTCTCCAAAAACATTCAGTACTTC.

The gene calls are TRBV24-1 and TRBJ2-7; 10 bases are a match to TRBD2. This CDR3 is built from 17 residues. The V gene end was trimmed by 0 bases and the J gene end by 6 bases; junction bases not matched to a gene: 10. Germline CDR1 KGHDR, CDR2 SFDVKD. The DNA of the CDR3 is TGTGCCACCAGTGATTTGAGTGGGCTAGCGGGAGAGGGCGAGCAGTACTTC. It encodes CATSDLSGLAGEGEQYF.

The rearrangement links TRBV4-3 to TRBJ2-2; TRBD2 matches at 10 bases. CDR1 and CDR2 (germline): LGHNA, YSLEER. Trimming took 0 bases from V and 3 from J; bases not matched to a gene: 7. The CDR3 covers 18 residues. The CDR3 nucleotides are TGCGCCAGCAGCCAAGAGGCTAGCGGGAGTTCCGACACCGGGGAGCTGTTTTTT. It codes for CASSQEASGSSDTGELFF.

CDR3 sequence (DNA): TGTGCCAGCAGCTTAGGGACAGCAAATGAAAAACTGTTTTTT. Translating it yields CASSLGTANEKLFF. V gene TRBV7-9 combines with J gene TRBJ1-4; possibly TRBD1 for D (6 bases). The CDR3 is 14 residues long. V was trimmed by 1 base and J by 5 bases, leaving 8 bases between them. From germline, CDR1 is SEHNR and CDR2 FQNEAQ (reference sequence).

This chain links TRBV5-1 with TRBJ1-2, with a weak D call TRBD1 (5 bases). V lost 0 bases, J lost 6 bases, and 9 bases lay in between. The germline gives CDR1 SGHRS, CDR2 YFSETQ. The CDR3 sequence is 13 residues long. The CDR3 here is CASSLGQSDGYTF. The CDR3 nucleotides read TGCGCCAGCAGCTTGGGACAGTCGGATGGCTACACCTTC.

The chain links TRBV19 to TRBJ2-6; weak D call: TRBD1 (5 bases). V shed 7 bases and J shed 0 bases, with 10 bases lying between them. From germline, CDR1 is LNHDA and CDR2 SQIVND (reference sequence). The CDR3 contains 15 residues. The CDR3 here is CASTTDSSGANVLTF. The DNA of the CDR3 is TGTGCCAGTACAACCGACAGCTCTGGGGCCAACGTCCTGACTTTC.